The 19 T cell receptor beta chains below all came from one sample that was sequenced in a study of Graves' ophthalmopathy and Graves' hyperthyroidism. The authors amplified TCR beta CDR3 regions, and they did so from RNA transcripts for repertoire sequencing. First-round RT-PCR used HTBI primers; second-round multiplex PCR followed. Using its own MiXCR run on the multiplex PCR reads, TCRdb lists one record per CDR3 protein. This sample carries 400,000 or so distinct CDR3 sequences, 15% to 20% of them seen once, and the ten largest clones take 2% to 3%. The sample taken for sequencing was peripheral blood. The receptors were gathered from an adult woman with stable Graves' hyperthyroidism.

Many counts were recorded for this clonotype. CDR3 nucleotide sequence: TGTGCCAGCAGTTACCATCGGGACAGGGGGCTCGACGAGCAGTACTTC. Translated: CASSYHRDRGLDEQYF. The rearrangement links TRBV6-2 or TRBV6-3 to TRBJ2-7; 12 positions match TRBD1. Germline V lookup: CDR1 MNHEY, CDR2 SVGEGT. The length of the CDR3 is 16 residues. Trimming took 2 bases from V and 5 from J; bases not matched to a gene: 7.

The rearrangement links TRBV9 to TRBJ2-7; 12 nucleotides match TRBD2. V lost 5 bases, J lost 6 bases, and 9 bases stayed unmatched. CDR1 is SGDLS, CDR2 YYNGEE, per germline. There are 15 residues in the CDR3. CDR3 coding DNA: TGTGCCAGCAGTGACGGACTAGCGGGAATGAGCGAGCAGTACTTC. Amino acid sequence: CASSDGLAGMSEQYF.

This clonotype was detected ten times or more. The V gene is TRBV12-3 or TRBV12-4, the J gene TRBJ2-7, with 7 bases identical to TRBD2. The CDR3 sequence is 15 residues long. With V trimmed by 2 bases and J by 4 bases, 8 bases remained unmatched. CDR3 loop: CASSLPTSRQYEQYF. The CDR3 nucleotides are TGTGCCAGCAGTTTACCGACTAGCCGTCAGTACGAGCAGTACTTC.

This clonotype was seen many times. This chain uses TRBV7-2 with TRBJ2-2; D remains ambiguous. Germline V lookup: CDR1 SGHTA, CDR2 FQGNSA. Trimming removed 1 base at V and 1 base at J, with 7 bases between. CDR3 size: 15 residues. CDR3 in amino acids: CASSLVWQNTGELFF. CDR3 in DNA: TGTGCCAGCAGCTTAGTTTGGCAGAACACCGGGGAGCTGTTTTTT.

This clonotype appeared many times. The chain is built from TRBV14 and TRBJ1-1; tentative D call: TRBD1 (6 bases). Trimming removed 4 bases from V and 0 bases from J, with 12 bases in between. The CDR3 sequence is 15 residues long. CDR1 is SGHDN, CDR2 FVKESK, per germline. The CDR3: CASSLLRDMNTEAFF. The CDR3 DNA reads as TGTGCCAGCAGCCTTCTCCGGGACATGAACACTGAAGCTTTCTTT. The full variable domain, with the rest looked up from reference TRBV14 and TRBJ1-1, is EAGVTQFPSHSVIEKGQTVTLRCDPISGHDNLYWYRRVMGKEIKFLLHFVKESKQDESGMPNNRFLAERTGGTYSTLKVQPAELEDSGVYFCASSLLRDMNTEAFFGQGTRLTVV.

For this clonotype: A much larger clone lies a single base off, so this may be a read error. This chain joins TRBV6-2 or TRBV6-3 and TRBJ1-5; 9 nucleotides align to TRBD1. Per the germline V gene, CDR1 is MNHEY and CDR2 is SVGEGT. The CDR3 totals 13 residues. The CDR3 region has the DNA TGTGCCAGCGGCGGGACAGGGAATCAGCCCCAGCGTTTT. It translates to CASGGTGNQPQRF.

This clonotype was seen many times. The CDR3 spells CASSSGTGRTYGYTF. CDR3 DNA sequence: TGTGCCAGCAGTTCGGGAACAGGGAGGACCTATGGCTACACCTTC. This sequence joins TRBV28 and TRBJ1-2; D may be TRBD1 (6 bases). Trimming left V 4 bases short and J 4 bases short, with 16 bases between. CDR3 length: 15 amino acids. Germline V gene sequence: CDR1 MDHEN, CDR2 SYDVKM.

This clonotype was picked up a small number of times. A clone one base away is much larger, so this may be a read error. The chain is built from TRBV29-1 and TRBJ1-5; tentatively, D is TRBD1 (5 bases). Germline CDR1 is SQVTM and CDR2 is ANQGSEA. The CDR3 spans 14 residues. This chain's CDR3 is CSVDGPRVNQPQQF. The CDR3 nucleotides read TGCAGCGTTGATGGGCCCAGGGTCAATCAGCCCCAGCAGTTT.

This clonotype was counted many times. V usage is TRBV29-1 and J usage is TRBJ1-1; the D gene is possibly TRBD1 (5 bases). Germline assignment: CDR1 SQVTM and CDR2 ANQGSEA. Trimming cost V 3 bases and J 1 base, with 9 bases left between them. The CDR3 is 13 residues long. CDR3 loop: CSVDQGRNTEAFF. DNA for the CDR3: TGCAGCGTTGATCAGGGAAGGAACACTGAAGCTTTCTTT.

The table lists this clonotype with many counts. The chain joins TRBV5-1 to TRBJ1-5; no clear D gene. Germline V CDR1 and CDR2: SGHRS, YFSETQ. This CDR3 comprises 16 residues. Deletions cut 4 bases from V and 6 bases from J, with 20 bases between. CDR3 bases: TGCGCCAGCAGCCCAGATGATCCGACGGAGACTCAGCCCCAGCATTTT. Its translation is CASSPDDPTETQPQHF.

This clonotype was recorded many times. Germline is not matched at one junction end, which may reflect a read error. The chain links TRBV4-2 to TRBJ2-7, with no clear D. The CDR3 totals 16 residues. Germline V gene sequence: CDR1 LGHNA, CDR2 YNFKEQ. CDR3 DNA sequence: TGTGCCGGCAGCCATCAGGATAGCAAAGGAAGCTACGAGCAGTACTTC. Translation gives CAGSHQDSKGSYEQYF.

This clonotype was detected many times. The CDR3 coding sequence is TGTGCTAGTGGTTTTCCCTCGCAGCCCCAGCATTTT. Protein product: CASGFPSQPQHF. The chain combines TRBV12-5 with TRBJ1-5; D gene unclear. Trimming left V 3 bases short and J 7 bases short, with 7 bases between. Looked up from germline, CDR1 is LGHNT and CDR2 is FRNRAP. CDR3 length: 12 amino acids.

This clonotype has a count of ten or more. V and J are TRBV6-2 or TRBV6-3 and TRBJ2-7; 13 positions match TRBD2. The CDR3 has 18 amino acids. Germline CDR1 is MNHEY and CDR2 is SVGEGT. V shed 5 bases and J 1 base; nucleotides not matched to a gene: 11. CDR3 loop: CASSPYVGLAGRSYEQYF. As DNA, the CDR3 is TGTGCCAGCAGTCCCTACGTGGGACTAGCGGGACGTTCCTACGAGCAGTACTTC.

There are many counts of this clonotype. This rearrangement joins TRBV9 to TRBJ2-3; a weak D match, TRBD2 (6 bases). Germline V gene lookup returns CDR1 SGDLS and CDR2 YYNGEE. The CDR3 consists of 15 residues. Trimming stripped 3 bases from V and 0 bases from J, with 11 bases between. This CDR3 is CASSEGLYSTDTQYF. The CDR3 DNA is TGTGCCAGCAGCGAAGGACTATATAGCACAGATACGCAGTATTTT.

This clonotype turned up a few times. This rearrangement joins TRBV5-1 to TRBJ2-2; maybe TRBD2 (6 bases). The germline CDR1 and CDR2 sequences are SGHRS and YFSETQ. Trimming took 2 bases from V and 0 from J, leaving 11 bases between them. This CDR3 spans 16 amino acids. The CDR3 bases are TGCGCCAGCAGCTTCGCGGGGCAGACGAACACCGGGGAGCTGTTTTTT. Residues: CASSFAGQTNTGELFF.

This clonotype showed up many times. This may be a read error, as it is one base from a much larger clone. As the CDR3 is not closed by the conserved phenylalanine or tryptophan, this likely results from a read error. The chain carries TRBV2 and TRBJ1-5; 9 nucleotides line up with TRBD1. CDR3 length equals 14 residues. V was clipped by 9 bases and J by 7 bases; unmatched bases: 10. Germline CDR1 reads SNHLY; CDR2 reads FYNNEI. The CDR3: CASQRDRENQPQHL. Here the CDR3 DNA reads TGTGCCAGTCAACGGGACAGGGAAAACCAGCCCCAGCATCTT.

This clonotype showed up many times. V and J are TRBV11-2 and TRBJ2-7; D is possibly TRBD1 (6 bases). This CDR3 has 18 amino acids. Germline-derived CDR1 and CDR2 are SGHAT and FQNNGV. With 0 bases removed from V and 0 bases from J, the gap between germline ends came to 18 bases. Here the CDR3 DNA reads TGTGCCAGCAGCTTAGATCTGGGAACAGGGCTTAGCTCCTACGAGCAGTACTTC. It yields the protein CASSLDLGTGLSSYEQYF. The whole variable domain, remainder taken from reference TRBV11-2 and TRBJ2-7, is EAGVAQSPRYKIIEKRQSVAFWCNPISGHATLYWYQQILGQGPKLLIQFQNNGVVDDSQLPKDRFSAERLKGVDSTLKIQPAKLEDSAVYLCASSLDLGTGLSSYEQYFGPGTRLTVT.

This clonotype was recorded many times. The gene calls are TRBV28 and TRBJ1-2; TRBD1 matches at 10 bases. The V gene's germline CDR1 is MDHEN and CDR2 SYDVKM. The CDR3 has 15 amino acids. The J segment lost 3 bases and the V segment lost 2 bases, leaving 3 bases of the junction unmatched. Here the CDR3 DNA reads TGTGCCAGCAGTTTAGGGACAGGGGTCTACTATGGCTACACCTTC. Translation: CASSLGTGVYYGYTF.

Turning to this clonotype: A much larger clone lies one base from this, so it may be a read error. The chain couples TRBV6-1 to TRBJ2-4, with 10 bases that match TRBD2. Germline V gives CDR1 MNHNS, CDR2 SASEGT. The CDR3 runs to 16 residues. CDR3: CASSAGTSVAKNIKYF. The DNA for the CDR3 is TGTGCCAGCAGTGCTGGGACTAGCGTTGCCAAAAACATTAAGTACTTC.